The present TCR beta chain was sequenced within a study of beta chain features in type 1 diabetes. The V gene's germline CDR1 is SQVTM and CDR2 ANQGSEA. The V and J ends lost 3 bases and 2 bases, in that order; junction bases with no gene match: 6. This CDR3 comprises 15 residues. Reverse transcription of all isolated RNA meant that expressed TCRB transcripts were sequenced. The protocol was immunoSEQ multiplex PCR, while the TCRdb copy is restricted to in-frame clones and leaves out a portion. This table holds 240,000 or so clones, roughly 30% found once. As concerns this clone: The antigen remains undetermined.

Points from the study as a whole: Across patients, naive, central memory and Treg TCRB repertoires exhibited apparently greater similarity than was observed across healthy donors. Patients with type 1 diabetes carried fewer insertions and had more deletions at their VDJ junctions. Cells with high TCR expression could be over-represented when cDNA is sequenced. These data did not resolve whether HLA type affects TCRB rearrangement.

The sequence derives from a man aged 30-40 years in good health. The V call is TRBV29-1, the J call TRBJ2-5; 10 nucleotides line up with TRBD2. Sequenced sample: central memory CD4+ T cells from blood. The CDR3: CSVEVAGGLQETQYF. In nucleotides, the CDR3 is TGCAGCGTTGAGGTAGCGGGGGGCTTACAAGAGACCCAGTACTTC.